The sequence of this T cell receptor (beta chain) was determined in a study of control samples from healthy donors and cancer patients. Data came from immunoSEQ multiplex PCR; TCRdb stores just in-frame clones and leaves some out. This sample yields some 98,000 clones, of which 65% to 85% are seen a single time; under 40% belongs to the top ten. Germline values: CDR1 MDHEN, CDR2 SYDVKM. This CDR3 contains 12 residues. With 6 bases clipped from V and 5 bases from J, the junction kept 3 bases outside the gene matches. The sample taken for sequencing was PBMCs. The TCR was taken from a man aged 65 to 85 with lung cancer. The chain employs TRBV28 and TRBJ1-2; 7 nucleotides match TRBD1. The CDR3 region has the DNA TGTGCCAGCAGCCTACAGGGGTATGGCTACACCTTC. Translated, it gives CASSLQGYGYTF.